The next 23 T cell receptor beta chains were all read from a single sample in a study of CD8+ T cells in alopecia areata. TCR sequencing used cDNA made by reverse transcription of extracted RNA. The table came from immunoSEQ multiplex PCR; TCRdb's copy has only in-frame clones and leaves some out. The table records around 200,000 clones, around 56% of them present only once. Treatment defined: oral pan-JAK inhibitor, 5-10 mg twice daily. Sequenced here: CD4+ T cells sorted from blood, sampled at week 4, from a patient treated with tofacitinib. These receptors were taken from a human donor with alopecia areata.

V gene TRBV5-1 combines with J gene TRBJ2-5; 10 nucleotides agree with TRBD1. The V gene end was trimmed by 4 bases and the J gene end by 1 base; junction bases not matched to a gene: 7. The CDR3 spans 16 residues. Germline V CDR1 and CDR2: SGHRS, YFSETQ. The CDR3 is CASSAADRGFQETQYF. The CDR3 nucleotides read TGCGCCAGCAGCGCGGCGGACAGGGGGTTCCAAGAGACCCAGTACTTC. The variable domain in full, with the rest retrieved from reference TRBV5-1 and TRBJ2-5, is KAGVTQTPRYLIKTRGQQVTLSCSPISGHRSVSWYQQTPGQGLQFLFEYFSETQRNKGNFPGRFSGRQFSNSRSEMNVSTLELGDSALYLCASSAADRGFQETQYFGPGTRLLVL.

The rearrangement joins TRBV7-9 to TRBJ2-5; 7 nucleotides line up with TRBD2. V trimming: 3 bases; J trimming: 4 bases; junction bases outside the gene matches: 11. CDR1 and CDR2 from the germline V gene are SEHNR and FQNEAQ (reference sequence). CDR3 length: 16 residues. The CDR3 region is CASSFDSTGEGETQYF. For the CDR3, the DNA is TGTGCCAGCAGCTTCGATTCTACGGGGGAGGGAGAGACCCAGTACTTC.

The count of this clone is one. V usage is TRBV5-4 and J usage is TRBJ2-3; D is unclear. Trimming shortened V by 0 bases and J by 4 bases, and 15 bases separated the two germline ends. Germline CDR1 and CDR2: SGHNT and YYREEE (reference sequence). This CDR3 is 16 amino acids long. The CDR3 sequence is CASSLEGSFHPDTQYF. The CDR3 DNA reads as TGTGCCAGCAGCTTGGAGGGATCCTTCCACCCAGATACGCAGTATTTT. The full variable domain, rest sourced from reference TRBV5-4 and TRBJ2-3, is ETGVTQSPTHLIKTRGQQVTLRCSSQSGHNTVSWYQQALGQGPQFIFQYYREEENGRGNFPPRFSGLQFPNYSSELNVNALELDDSALYLCASSLEGSFHPDTQYFGPGTRLTVL.

This clone was counted between two and nine times. The chain is built from TRBV30 and TRBJ1-5; 8 positions agree with TRBD1. This CDR3 comprises 14 residues. CDR1 is GTSNPN and CDR2 is SVGIG in the germline V gene (reference sequence). V was pared by 3 bases and J by 4 bases, with 5 bases of the junction left unmatched. The CDR3 loop is CAWSFRGRNQPQHF. The DNA for the CDR3 is TGTGCCTGGAGCTTCAGGGGGCGAAATCAGCCCCAGCATTTT. The variable domain in full, completed from reference TRBV30 and TRBJ1-5, reads SQTIHQWPATLVQPVGSPLSLECTVEGTSNPNLYWYRQAAGRGLQLLFYSVGIGQISSEVPQNLSASRPQDRQFILSSKKLLLSDSGFYLCAWSFRGRNQPQHFGDGTRLSIL.

The rearrangement uses TRBV2 and TRBJ2-6, with TRBD1 matching over 9 bases. V gave up 4 bases and J gave up 2 bases; unmatched junction bases: 3. CDR1 SNHLY and CDR2 FYNNEI come from the germline V gene. CDR3 length: 16 amino acids. CDR3 protein: CASSGTGVTGANVLTF. CDR3 DNA: TGTGCCAGCAGTGGGACAGGGGTTACTGGGGCCAACGTCCTGACTTTC. Full variable domain (missing parts from reference TRBV2 and TRBJ2-6): EPEVTQTPSHQVTQMGQEVILRCVPISNHLYFYWYRQILGQKVEFLVSFYNNEISEKSEIFDDQFSVERPDGSNFTLKIRSTKLEDSAMYFCASSGTGVTGANVLTFGAGSRLTVL.

The CDR3 loop reads CASSYVSSYNEQFF. The CDR3 DNA sequence: TGTGCCAGCAGTTACGTGAGCTCCTACAATGAGCAGTTCTTC. This chain connects TRBV6-6 to TRBJ2-1; the D is unclear. Per the germline V gene, CDR1 is MNHNY and CDR2 is SVGAGI (reference sequence). This CDR3 has 14 residues. Trimming took off 2 bases at V and 0 bases at J, with 5 bases between the two ends.

CDR3 DNA sequence: TGTGCCTGGTCCTTAGCGGGGACCTTAGAGACCCAGTACTTC. Its protein is CAWSLAGTLETQYF. The rearrangement joins TRBV30 to TRBJ2-5; 8 bases fit TRBD2. Germline CDR1 is GTSNPN and CDR2 is SVGIG (reference sequence). The CDR3 has 14 residues. Trimming at V came to 5 bases and at J to 4 bases, leaving 9 bases not matched to a gene.

J is TRBJ2-2 and V is TRBV5-1; D unclear. The CDR3 runs to 16 residues. Germline CDR1 SGHRS, CDR2 YFSETQ. V gave up 0 bases and J gave up 0 bases, with 9 bases separating them. The CDR3, as DNA: TGCGCCAGCAGCTTGGCAGGATCCACGAACACCGGGGAGCTGTTTTTT. It yields the protein CASSLAGSTNTGELFF. Variable domain in full (rest from reference TRBV5-1 and TRBJ2-2): KAGVTQTPRYLIKTRGQQVTLSCSPISGHRSVSWYQQTPGQGLQFLFEYFSETQRNKGNFPGRFSGRQFSNSRSEMNVSTLELGDSALYLCASSLAGSTNTGELFFGEGSRLTVL.

The rearrangement uses TRBV27 and TRBJ1-1, with D possibly TRBD1 on 6 matching bases. The CDR3 length is 14 residues. Germline assignment: CDR1 MNHEY and CDR2 SMNVEV (reference sequence). The V end was cut by 6 bases, the J end by 1 base, with 12 bases between. CDR3: CASSAGQRNTEAFF. Written as DNA, the CDR3 is TGTGCCAGCAGCGCTGGACAGCGGAACACTGAAGCTTTCTTT.

This clone came up a few times. The DNA of the CDR3 is TGCAGCGCTCCTAACCTGGATACGCAGTATTTT. This codes for CSAPNLDTQYF. The chain links TRBV29-1 to TRBJ2-3; D not resolved. Per germline, CDR1 SQVTM and CDR2 ANQGSEA. The CDR3 totals 11 residues. V was clipped by 7 bases and J by 6 bases, with 11 bases between them.

There are many counts of this clone. CDR3 DNA: TGTGCCAGCAGCCGCACAGGGGGGACCTACGAGCAGTACTTC. Residues: CASSRTGGTYEQYF. The chain couples TRBV14 to TRBJ2-7; 8 bases are shared with TRBD1. The germline V gene encodes CDR1 SGHDN and CDR2 FVKESK. The CDR3 has 14 amino acids. V was pared by 4 bases and J by 2 bases, with 4 bases of the junction left unmatched.

V is TRBV2 and J is TRBJ2-3; either TRBD1 or TRBD2 may supply D (6 bases each). Between the trimmed V and J ends, which lost 2 bases and 0 bases, there was a span of 15 bases. Germline V gene lookup returns CDR1 SNHLY and CDR2 FYNNEI. The length of the CDR3 is 17 residues. The CDR3 region has the DNA TGTGCCAGCAGTGAAAGGAAGGGGGGTACTAGCACAGATACGCAGTATTTT. Its translation: CASSERKGGTSTDTQYF.

V gene TRBV9 combines with J gene TRBJ1-1; 7 bases fit TRBD1. With V trimmed by 0 bases and J by 3 bases, 2 bases remained unmatched. CDR3 size: 14 residues. CDR1 is SGDLS and CDR2 is YYNGEE in the germline V gene. Here the CDR3 DNA reads TGTGCCAGCAGCGTAGGTCAGGGGGACACTGAAGCTTTCTTT. This sequence encodes CASSVGQGDTEAFF.

This chain joins TRBV6-6 and TRBJ2-7, with D possibly matching TRBD1 (6 bases). The CDR3 totals 14 residues. CDR1 and CDR2 (germline): MNHNY, SVGAGI (reference sequence). The V end was cut by 4 bases, the J end by 1 base, with 11 bases between. The CDR3 sequence is CASSSAQGSYEQYF. CDR3 coding DNA: TGTGCCAGCAGTTCGGCACAGGGTTCCTACGAGCAGTACTTC.

This clone has a handful of counts. The chain links TRBV29-1 to TRBJ2-7, with 7 bases identical to TRBD1. V lost 4 bases and J lost 4; bases outside the gene matches: 7. The germline V gene has CDR1 SQVTM and CDR2 ANQGSEA. CDR3 length: 13 amino acids. The CDR3 DNA sequence: TGCAGCGTTGGACAGGGTGGGAGATACGAGCAGTACTTC. Its protein product is CSVGQGGRYEQYF.

The chain is built from TRBV25-1 and TRBJ2-4; D might be TRBD1 or TRBD2, each matching 6 bases. The CDR3 has 17 residues. The germline CDR1 and CDR2 sequences are MGHDK and SYGVNS. With 3 bases removed from V and 1 base from J, the gap between germline ends came to 16 bases. CDR3 sequence: CASSEVRGAGAKNIQYF. The CDR3 DNA sequence: TGTGCCAGCAGTGAGGTGAGGGGGGCCGGGGCCAAAAACATTCAGTACTTC.

The chain has TRBV6-4 and TRBJ2-1; D ambiguous. Germline CDR1 reads MRHNA; CDR2 reads SNTAGT. This CDR3 comprises 13 residues. Trimming shortened V by 8 bases and J by 2 bases, and 10 bases separated the two germline ends. CDR3 loop: CASGSGAYNEQFF. The CDR3 nucleotides are TGTGCCAGCGGGTCTGGAGCCTACAATGAGCAGTTCTTC.

The genes are TRBV29-1 and TRBJ2-5, with 7 positions matching TRBD1. After removal of 5 bases from V and 2 bases from J, the junction contained 2 bases not matched to a gene. From germline, CDR1 is SQVTM and CDR2 ANQGSEA. This CDR3 is built from 12 residues. CDR3 coding DNA: TGCAGCGTTTCGGGACAGCAAGAGACCCAGTACTTC. Translation gives CSVSGQQETQYF.

CDR3 residues: CSGGQNYNEQFF. The CDR3 region has the DNA TGCAGCGGGGGACAGAACTACAATGAGCAGTTCTTC. V is TRBV29-1 and J is TRBJ2-1, with 7 bases lining up with TRBD1. The V gene's germline CDR1 is SQVTM and CDR2 ANQGSEA. With 7 bases clipped from V and 3 bases from J, the junction kept 3 bases outside the gene matches. The CDR3 extends over 12 amino acids.

This chain uses TRBV11-2 with TRBJ1-5, with D unclear. The length of the CDR3 is 17 residues. CDR1 and CDR2 (germline): SGHAT, FQNNGV. Trimming stripped 0 bases from V and 0 bases from J, with 12 bases between. This CDR3 reads CASSLDATDYSNQPQHF. As DNA, the CDR3 is TGTGCCAGCAGCTTAGACGCGACGGATTATAGCAATCAGCCCCAGCATTTT.

The CDR3 DNA reads TGTGCCAGCAGTACGGAGAACGTGCAGTTCTTC. This gives the protein CASSTENVQFF. This sequence joins TRBV28 and TRBJ2-1; D is unclear. Trimming cost V 5 bases and J 12 bases, with 11 bases left between them. CDR1 MDHEN and CDR2 SYDVKM come from the germline V gene. This CDR3 has 11 amino acids.

The chain combines TRBV4-1 with TRBJ1-2, with 9 nucleotides matching TRBD1. CDR3 length: 17 residues. V dropped 1 base and J dropped 2; count of bases not matched to a gene: 8. Germline-derived CDR1 and CDR2 are MGHRA and YSYEKL. The CDR3 DNA reads TGCGCCAGCAGCCAAGGACGGTGGGGACAGGGAAACTATGGCTACACCTTC. This translates into CASSQGRWGQGNYGYTF.

A few counts support this clone. The rearrangement uses TRBV5-1 and TRBJ2-7; 9 bases match TRBD2. Germline loops: CDR1 SGHRS, CDR2 YFSETQ. Trimming cost V 0 bases and J 2 bases; bases outside gene matches: 3. CDR3 length equals 15 residues. The CDR3 region is CASSLEAGGTYEQYF. The DNA of the CDR3 is TGCGCCAGCAGCTTGGAGGCGGGAGGGACCTACGAGCAGTACTTC.